These T cell receptor beta chains were read from a single sample in a study of cytomegalovirus exposure and HLA in healthy donors. Sequencing used immunoSEQ multiplex PCR; TCRdb keeps in-frame clones, though not all of them. The sample carries around 80,000 clones, 62% recorded once. Input material: PBMCs. These receptors were obtained from a male donor in good health and CMV-seropositive. Both conserved end residues are part of each CDR3. Each record gives: D gene, J gene, CDR3 length, V gene, clone size, CDR3 protein, CDR3 DNA. The D gene is left open where the match is weak. Clone sizes are given selectively: once, few, many, or a class where the clone is expanded.

>-|TRBJ2-2|15|TRBV5-4|-
CASSFSTLNTGELFF
TGTGCCAGCAGCTTTTCGACTTTGAACACCGGGGAGCTGTTTTTT
>-|TRBJ2-5|14|TRBV11-1|few
CASSHLRGSETQYF
TGTGCCAGCAGCCACCTTAGGGGTTCGGAGACCCAGTACTTC
>-|TRBJ2-1|12|TRBV29-1|-
CSSWTDYNEQFF
TGCAGCTCCTGGACAGACTACAATGAGCAGTTCTTC
>-|TRBJ1-4|15|TRBV4-3|few
CASSQEEVLNEKLFF
TGCGCCAGCAGCCAAGAGGAGGTTCTTAATGAAAAACTGTTTTTT
>-|TRBJ1-1|12|TRBV6-5|few
CASSYSTGEAFF
TGTGCCAGCAGTTACTCGACAGGTGAAGCTTTCTTT
>TRBD2|TRBJ2-1|15|TRBV28|-
CASSSSGSSYNEQFF
TGTGCCAGCAGTTCGAGCGGGAGCTCCTACAATGAGCAGTTCTTC
>-|TRBJ1-5|15|TRBV6-5|-
CASRRIGRENQPQHF
TGTGCCAGCAGAAGAATAGGGAGGGAGAATCAGCCCCAGCATTTT
>-|TRBJ2-7|13|TRBV7-2|-
CASSIAAPYEQYF
TGTGCCAGCAGCATAGCCGCGCCCTACGAGCAGTACTTC
>TRBD1|TRBJ2-7|14|TRBV29-1|-
CSVAGTGSSYEQYF
TGCAGCGTCGCCGGGACAGGGAGTTCCTACGAGCAGTACTTC
>TRBD2|TRBJ2-5|15|TRBV18|-
CASSPRDGGTETQYF
TGTGCCAGCTCACCACGTGACGGGGGGACAGAGACCCAGTACTTC
>TRBD1|TRBJ2-2|15|TRBV28|-
CASSEADRETGELFF
TGTGCCAGCAGTGAGGCGGACAGGGAGACCGGGGAGCTGTTTTTT
>-|TRBJ1-1|13|TRBV19|-
CASSMGLGGEAFF
TGTGCCAGTAGTATGGGGCTGGGGGGAGAAGCTTTCTTT
>TRBD2|TRBJ2-1|17|TRBV19|-
CASSIAASGSSYNEQFF
TGTGCCAGTAGTATCGCCGCTAGCGGAAGCTCCTACAATGAGCAGTTCTTC
>-|TRBJ2-6|16|TRBV19|-
CASSIGHSSRANVLTF
TGTGCCAGTAGTATAGGTCACAGCTCCCGAGCCAACGTCCTGACTTTC
>TRBD1|TRBJ2-1|15|TRBV5-1|few
CASSLQGDSYNEQFF
TGCGCCAGCAGCTTACAGGGGGACTCCTACAATGAGCAGTTCTTC
>TRBD2|TRBJ2-1|17|TRBV4-1|few
CASSQDPPSGGPPEQFF
TGCGCCAGCAGCCAAGACCCCCCTAGCGGGGGGCCCCCTGAGCAGTTCTTC
>TRBD1|TRBJ2-6|15|TRBV6-1|few
CASSDGTAGANVLTF
TGTGCCAGCAGTGACGGGACAGCTGGGGCCAACGTCCTGACTTTC
>TRBD2|TRBJ2-3|15|TRBV7-7|-
CASSRLAGGADTQYF
TGTGCTAGCAGCCGACTAGCGGGTGGAGCAGATACGCAGTATTTT
>TRBD1|TRBJ2-7|15|TRBV4-2|-
CASSPGSDRVYEQYF
TGTGCCAGCAGCCCCGGTTCGGACAGGGTCTACGAGCAGTACTTC
>-|TRBJ2-3|17|TRBV14|-
CASRPNFSGGSADTQYF
TGTGCCAGCAGACCTAATTTCTCAGGGGGGTCTGCAGATACGCAGTATTTT
>-|TRBJ2-2|14|TRBV19|-
CASSLQGNTGELFF
TGTGCCAGTAGCTTACAGGGAAACACCGGGGAGCTGTTTTTT
>-|TRBJ2-7|18|TRBV19|-
CASSIAPPTGVRSYEQYF
TGTGCCAGTAGTATAGCCCCCCCTACGGGGGTAAGGTCCTACGAGCAGTACTTC
>TRBD2|TRBJ2-1|17|TRBV27|-
CASSLNPSGNSYNEQFF
TGTGCCAGCAGTTTAAACCCTAGCGGGAACTCCTACAATGAGCAGTTCTTC
>TRBD1|TRBJ1-1|15|TRBV6-1|-
CASISGGGGNTEAFF
TGTGCCAGCATTTCAGGGGGTGGCGGAAACACTGAAGCTTTCTTT
>-|TRBJ2-3|13|TRBV5-4|-
CASSFRGPDTQYF
TGTGCCAGCAGCTTCAGGGGCCCAGATACGCAGTATTTT
>-|TRBJ2-7|13|TRBV14|many
CASSQDSVYEQYF
TGTGCCAGCAGCCAGGACAGCGTCTACGAGCAGTACTTC
>-|TRBJ1-1|12|TRBV2|-
CASRADSTEAFF
TGTGCCAGCAGGGCCGACAGCACCGAAGCTTTCTTT
>-|TRBJ2-3|14|TRBV19|-
CASSAQGVTDTQYF
TGTGCCAGTAGCGCTCAAGGGGTAACAGATACGCAGTATTTT
>TRBD2|TRBJ2-1|15|TRBV7-9|-
CASSLRAGEYNEQFF
TGTGCCAGCAGCTTACGGGCGGGGGAATACAATGAGCAGTTCTTC
>TRBD2|TRBJ2-7|14|TRBV7-2|few
CASRIAGGAYEQYF
TGTGCCAGCCGGATAGCGGGGGGGGCCTACGAGCAGTACTTC
>-|TRBJ2-7|13|TRBV28|-
CASRGGGVYEQYF
TGTGCCAGCAGGGGGGGAGGAGTGTACGAGCAGTACTTC
>TRBD1|TRBJ1-1|15|TRBV28|-
CASSSPTGGNTEAFF
TGTGCCAGCAGTTCCCCGACAGGGGGGAACACTGAAGCTTTCTTT
>TRBD1|TRBJ2-7|13|TRBV27|few
CASARTGVYEQYF
TGTGCCAGCGCTCGGACAGGGGTCTACGAGCAGTACTTC